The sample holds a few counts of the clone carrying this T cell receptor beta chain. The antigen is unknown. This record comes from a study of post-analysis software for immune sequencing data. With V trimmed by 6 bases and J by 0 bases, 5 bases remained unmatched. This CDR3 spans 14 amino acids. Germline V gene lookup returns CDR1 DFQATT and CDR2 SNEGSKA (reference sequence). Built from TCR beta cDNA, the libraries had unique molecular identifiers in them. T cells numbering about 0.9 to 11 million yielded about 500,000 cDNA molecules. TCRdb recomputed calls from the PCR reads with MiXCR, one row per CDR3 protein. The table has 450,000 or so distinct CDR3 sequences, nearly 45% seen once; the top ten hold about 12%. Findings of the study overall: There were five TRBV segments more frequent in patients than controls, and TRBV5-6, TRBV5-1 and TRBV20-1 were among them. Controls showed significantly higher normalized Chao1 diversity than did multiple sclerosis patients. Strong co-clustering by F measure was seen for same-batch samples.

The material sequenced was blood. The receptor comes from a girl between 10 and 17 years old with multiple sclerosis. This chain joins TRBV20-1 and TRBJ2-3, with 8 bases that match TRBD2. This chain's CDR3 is CSAKRLASTDTQYF. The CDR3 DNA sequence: TGCAGTGCCAAGCGACTAGCGAGCACAGATACGCAGTATTTT.